The TCR beta chain under discussion was sequenced for a study of blood T cell repertoires in COVID-19. Turning to the study itself: The United States, Italy and Spain supplied acute and convalescent COVID-19 samples. Sample material is recorded as cDNA or gDNA derived from T cells, B-cell-depleted T cells, or PBMCs.

Per the original data handling: By means of reference gene primer amplification, nucleated cell counts were estimated. Method: immunoSEQ multiplex PCR; TCRdb's copy keeps in-frame clones and lacks some. V and J calls and clone size follow that table, whereas D and trimming were derived from the DNA. The data contain 200,000 to 250,000 clones, about 79% of them seen just once; the ten biggest clones take up 9.5% to 10%. Sequenced sample: peripheral blood. This sequence originates from a man aged 50 to 60 with active or convalescent COVID-19.

The CDR3 coding sequence is TGCGCCAGCAGCTCCAGACTAGCGGGAGGTAGCACAGATACGCAGTATTTT. Protein: CASSSRLAGGSTDTQYF. This chain links TRBV5-1 with TRBJ2-3, with 13 bases aligning to TRBD2. V lost 3 bases, J lost 0 bases, and 4 bases stayed unmatched. This CDR3 is 17 amino acids long. Germline V CDR1 and CDR2: SGHRS, YFSETQ. Combining the CDR3 with reference TRBV5-1 and TRBJ2-3 gives the whole variable domain KAGVTQTPRYLIKTRGQQVTLSCSPISGHRSVSWYQQTPGQGLQFLFEYFSETQRNKGNFPGRFSGRQFSNSRSEMNVSTLELGDSALYLCASSSRLAGGSTDTQYFGPGTRLTVL.